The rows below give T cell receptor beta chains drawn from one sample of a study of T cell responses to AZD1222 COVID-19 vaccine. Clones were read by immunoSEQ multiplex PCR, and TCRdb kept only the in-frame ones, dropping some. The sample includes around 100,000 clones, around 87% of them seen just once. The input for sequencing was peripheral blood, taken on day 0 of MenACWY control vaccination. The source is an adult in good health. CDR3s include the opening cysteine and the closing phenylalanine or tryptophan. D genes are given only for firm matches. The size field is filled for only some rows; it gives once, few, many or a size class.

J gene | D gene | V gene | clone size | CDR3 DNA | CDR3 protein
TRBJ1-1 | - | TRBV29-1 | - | TGCAGCGCCGCCGGGATTTTGAACACTGAAGCTTTCTTT | CSAAGILNTEAFF
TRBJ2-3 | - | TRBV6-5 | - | TGTGCCAGCCGTCTAGAGGGCACAGATACGCAGTATTTT | CASRLEGTDTQYF
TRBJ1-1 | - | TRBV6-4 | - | TGTGCCAGCATAATGGAGGTGGGGGGCCGGGCTGAAGCTTTCTTT | CASIMEVGGRAEAFF
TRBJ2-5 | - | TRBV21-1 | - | TGTGCCAGCAGCTCTCAGGGGCTAGGGGAGACCCAGTACTTC | CASSSQGLGETQYF
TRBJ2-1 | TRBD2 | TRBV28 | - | TGTGCCAGCAGACCCGGGACTAGAAATGAGCAGTTCTTC | CASRPGTRNEQFF
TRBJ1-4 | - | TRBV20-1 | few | TGCAGTGGGGGCTCTAATGAAAAACTGTTTTTT | CSGGSNEKLFF
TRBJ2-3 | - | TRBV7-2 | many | TGTGCCAGCAGCTTGGGTCTAGCGTTTGATACGCAGTATTTT | CASSLGLAFDTQYF
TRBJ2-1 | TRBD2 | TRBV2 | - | TGTGCCAGCAGTTCACTAGCGGGGGGGTACAATGAGCAGTTCTTC | CASSSLAGGYNEQFF
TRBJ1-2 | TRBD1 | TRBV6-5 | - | TGTGCCAGCAGAGAGACCGGGACAGCCTCTGGCTACACCTTC | CASRETGTASGYTF
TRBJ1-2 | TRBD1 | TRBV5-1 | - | TGCGCCAGCAGCCACCCGACCCGGACAGGGGATGGCTACACCTTC | CASSHPTRTGDGYTF